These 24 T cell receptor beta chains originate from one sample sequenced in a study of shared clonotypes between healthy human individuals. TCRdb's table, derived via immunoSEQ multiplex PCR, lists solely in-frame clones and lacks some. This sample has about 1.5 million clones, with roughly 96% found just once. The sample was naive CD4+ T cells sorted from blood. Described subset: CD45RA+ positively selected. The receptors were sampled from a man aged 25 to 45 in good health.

The CDR3 loop is CASSHALITGELFF. CDR3 in DNA: TGTGCCAGCAGCCATGCCTTAATTACCGGGGAGCTGTTTTTT. The chain uses TRBV14 and TRBJ2-2; D call uncertain. The CDR3 spans 14 residues. V lost 3 bases to trimming and J lost 5 bases, with 10 bases between them. Per germline, CDR1 SGHDN and CDR2 FVKESK.

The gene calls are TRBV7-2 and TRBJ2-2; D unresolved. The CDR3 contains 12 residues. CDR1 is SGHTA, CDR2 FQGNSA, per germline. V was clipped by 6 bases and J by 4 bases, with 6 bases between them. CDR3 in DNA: TGTGCCAGCAGTTATTCCACCGGGGAGCTGTTTTTT. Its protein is CASSYSTGELFF.

For the CDR3, the DNA is TGTGCCAGTAGTGTCGTAGGGAAGACTGAAGCTTTCTTT. Residues: CASSVVGKTEAFF. This chain connects TRBV19 to TRBJ1-1; D not certain. This CDR3 has 13 residues. The V gene's germline CDR1 is LNHDA and CDR2 SQIVND (reference sequence). V was clipped by 5 bases and J by 5 bases, with 12 bases between them.

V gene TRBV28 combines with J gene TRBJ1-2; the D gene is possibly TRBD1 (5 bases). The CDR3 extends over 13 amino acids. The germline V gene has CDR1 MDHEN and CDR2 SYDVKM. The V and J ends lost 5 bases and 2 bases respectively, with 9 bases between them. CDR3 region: CASSRDGNYGYTF. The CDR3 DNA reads TGTGCCAGCAGTCGGGACGGCAACTATGGCTACACCTTC.

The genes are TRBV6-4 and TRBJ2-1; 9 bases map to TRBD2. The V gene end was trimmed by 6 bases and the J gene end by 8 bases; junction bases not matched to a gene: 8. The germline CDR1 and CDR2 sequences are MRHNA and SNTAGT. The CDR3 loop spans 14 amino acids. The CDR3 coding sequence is TGTGCCAGCAGACCCATCGGGACTAGCTATGAGCAGTTCTTC. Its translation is CASRPIGTSYEQFF.

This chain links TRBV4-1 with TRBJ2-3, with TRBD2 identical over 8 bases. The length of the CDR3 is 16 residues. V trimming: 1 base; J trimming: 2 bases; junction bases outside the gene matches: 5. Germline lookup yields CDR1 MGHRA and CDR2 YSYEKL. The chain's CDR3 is CASSQAHGRATDTQYF. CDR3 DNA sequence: TGCGCCAGCAGCCAAGCTCACGGGAGGGCCACAGATACGCAGTATTTT.

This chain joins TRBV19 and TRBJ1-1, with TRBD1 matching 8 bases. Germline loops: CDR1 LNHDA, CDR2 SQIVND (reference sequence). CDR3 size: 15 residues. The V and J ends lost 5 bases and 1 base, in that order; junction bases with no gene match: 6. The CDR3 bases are TGTGCCAGTAGTGCTCAGGGGGCGACGAACACTGAAGCTTTCTTT. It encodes CASSAQGATNTEAFF. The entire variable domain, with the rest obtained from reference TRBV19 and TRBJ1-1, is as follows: DGGITQSPKYLFRKEGQNVTLSCEQNLNHDAMYWYRQDPGQGLRLIYYSQIVNDFQKGDIAEGYSVSREKKESFPLTVTSAQKNPTAFYLCASSAQGATNTEAFFGQGTRLTVV.

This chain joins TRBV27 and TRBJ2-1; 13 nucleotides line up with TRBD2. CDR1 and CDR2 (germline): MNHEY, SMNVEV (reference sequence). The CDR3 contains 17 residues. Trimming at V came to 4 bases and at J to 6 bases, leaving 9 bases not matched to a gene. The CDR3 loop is CASSSGMGLAGSNEQFF. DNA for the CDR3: TGTGCCAGCAGTTCGGGAATGGGACTAGCGGGAAGCAATGAGCAGTTCTTC.

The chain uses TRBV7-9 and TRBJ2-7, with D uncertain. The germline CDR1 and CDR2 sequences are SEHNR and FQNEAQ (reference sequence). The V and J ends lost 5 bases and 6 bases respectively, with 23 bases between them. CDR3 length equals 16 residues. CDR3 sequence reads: CASSPTGGPQVSEQYF. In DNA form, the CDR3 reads TGTGCCAGCAGCCCTACCGGTGGGCCCCAAGTTAGCGAGCAGTACTTC.

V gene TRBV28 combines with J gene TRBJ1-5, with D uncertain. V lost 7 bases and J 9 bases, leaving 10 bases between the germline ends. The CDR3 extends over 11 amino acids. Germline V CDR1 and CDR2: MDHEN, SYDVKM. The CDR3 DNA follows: TGTGCCAGCACCGCGCGCGGGCCCCAGCATTTT. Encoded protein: CASTARGPQHF.

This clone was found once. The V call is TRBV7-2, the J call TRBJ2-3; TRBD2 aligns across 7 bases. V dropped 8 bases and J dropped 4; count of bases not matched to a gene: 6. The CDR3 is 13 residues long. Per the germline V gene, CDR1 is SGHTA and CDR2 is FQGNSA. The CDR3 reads CASAQGRADTQYF. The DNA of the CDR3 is TGTGCCAGCGCCCAAGGGAGGGCAGATACGCAGTATTTT.

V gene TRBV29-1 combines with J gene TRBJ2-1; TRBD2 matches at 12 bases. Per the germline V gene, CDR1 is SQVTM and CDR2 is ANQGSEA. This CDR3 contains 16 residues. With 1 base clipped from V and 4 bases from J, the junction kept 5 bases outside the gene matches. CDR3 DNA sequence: TGCAGCGTTGAAGGGACGACTAGCGGGGGATACAATGAGCAGTTCTTC. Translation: CSVEGTTSGGYNEQFF.

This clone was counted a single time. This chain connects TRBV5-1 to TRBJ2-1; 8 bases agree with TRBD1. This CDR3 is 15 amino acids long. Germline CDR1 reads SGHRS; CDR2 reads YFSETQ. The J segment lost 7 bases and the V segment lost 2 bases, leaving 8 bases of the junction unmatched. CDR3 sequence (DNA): TGCGCCAGCAGCTTAGGGCAGGGGGCACTTAATGAGCAGTTCTTC. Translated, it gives CASSLGQGALNEQFF. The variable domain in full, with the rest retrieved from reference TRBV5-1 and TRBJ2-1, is KAGVTQTPRYLIKTRGQQVTLSCSPISGHRSVSWYQQTPGQGLQFLFEYFSETQRNKGNFPGRFSGRQFSNSRSEMNVSTLELGDSALYLCASSLGQGALNEQFFGPGTRLTVL.

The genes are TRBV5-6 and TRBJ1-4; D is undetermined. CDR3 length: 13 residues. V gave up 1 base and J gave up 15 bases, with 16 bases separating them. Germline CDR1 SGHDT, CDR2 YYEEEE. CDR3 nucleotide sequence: TGTGCCAGCAGCTTGAATGGACCGGGTGGCTTGTTTTTT. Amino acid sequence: CASSLNGPGGLFF. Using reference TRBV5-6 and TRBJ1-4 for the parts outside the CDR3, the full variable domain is DAGVTQSPTHLIKTRGQQVTLRCSPKSGHDTVSWYQQALGQGPQFIFQYYEEEERQRGNFPDRFSGHQFPNYSSELNVNALLLGDSALYLCASSLNGPGGLFFGSGTQLSVL.

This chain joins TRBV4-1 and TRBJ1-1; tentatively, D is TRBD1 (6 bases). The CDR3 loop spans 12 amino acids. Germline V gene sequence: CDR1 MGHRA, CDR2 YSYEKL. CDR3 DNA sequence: TGCGCGGGGGACATCCAGAACACTGAAGCTTTCTTT. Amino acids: CAGDIQNTEAFF.

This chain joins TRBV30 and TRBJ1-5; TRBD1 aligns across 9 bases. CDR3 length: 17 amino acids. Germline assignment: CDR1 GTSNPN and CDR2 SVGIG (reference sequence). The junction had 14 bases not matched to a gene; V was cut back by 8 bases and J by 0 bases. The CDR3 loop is CALLPGQGPYSNQPQHF. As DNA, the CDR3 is TGTGCCCTACTCCCGGGACAGGGACCTTATAGCAATCAGCCCCAGCATTTT.

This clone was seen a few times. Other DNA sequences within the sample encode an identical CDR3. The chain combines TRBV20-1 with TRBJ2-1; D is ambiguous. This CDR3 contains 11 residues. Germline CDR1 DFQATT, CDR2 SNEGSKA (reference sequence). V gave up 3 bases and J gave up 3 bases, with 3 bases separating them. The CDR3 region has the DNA TGCAGTGCTAGTAACTACAATGAGCAGTTCTTC. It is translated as CSASNYNEQFF.

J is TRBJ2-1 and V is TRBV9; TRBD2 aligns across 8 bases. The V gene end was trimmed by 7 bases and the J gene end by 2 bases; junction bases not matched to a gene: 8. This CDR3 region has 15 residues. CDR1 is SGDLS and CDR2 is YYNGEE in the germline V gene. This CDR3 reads CASSETSETYNEQFF. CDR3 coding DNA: TGTGCCAGCTCGGAGACTAGCGAGACCTACAATGAGCAGTTCTTC.

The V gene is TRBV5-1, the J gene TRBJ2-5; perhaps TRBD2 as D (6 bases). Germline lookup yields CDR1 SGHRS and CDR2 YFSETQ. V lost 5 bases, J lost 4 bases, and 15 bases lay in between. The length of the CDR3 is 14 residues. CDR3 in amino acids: CASREQGTLETQYF. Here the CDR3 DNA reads TGCGCCAGCAGGGAACAAGGGACTTTAGAGACCCAGTACTTC.

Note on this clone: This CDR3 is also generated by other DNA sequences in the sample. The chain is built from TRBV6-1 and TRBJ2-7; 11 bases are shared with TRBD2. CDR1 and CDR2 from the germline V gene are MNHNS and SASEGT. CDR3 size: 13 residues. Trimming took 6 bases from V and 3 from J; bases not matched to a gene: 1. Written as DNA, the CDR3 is TGTGCCAGCAGAACTAGCGGGAGCTACGAGCAGTACTTC. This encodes CASRTSGSYEQYF.

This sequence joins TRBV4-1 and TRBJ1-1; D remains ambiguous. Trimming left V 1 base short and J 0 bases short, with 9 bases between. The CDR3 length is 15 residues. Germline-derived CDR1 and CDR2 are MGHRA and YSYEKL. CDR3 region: CASSQVDSVNTEAFF. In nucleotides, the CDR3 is TGCGCCAGCAGCCAAGTTGACTCAGTGAACACTGAAGCTTTCTTT.

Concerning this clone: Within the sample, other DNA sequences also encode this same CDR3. CDR3 protein: CASSPLGTSGYEQYF. CDR3 nucleotides: TGTGCCAGCTCACCACTCGGGACTAGCGGCTACGAGCAGTACTTC. This chain links TRBV18 with TRBJ2-7; 11 nucleotides line up with TRBD2. The ends lost 1 base at V and 3 bases at J; junction bases unmatched: 2. The CDR3 length is 15 residues. Germline V gene data show CDR1 as KGHSH and CDR2 as LQKENI.

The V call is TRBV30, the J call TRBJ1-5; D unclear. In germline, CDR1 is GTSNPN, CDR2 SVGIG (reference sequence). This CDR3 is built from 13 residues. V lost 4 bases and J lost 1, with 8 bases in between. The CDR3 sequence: CAWTYDSNQPQHF. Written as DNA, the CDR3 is TGTGCCTGGACCTACGACAGCAATCAGCCCCAGCATTTT.

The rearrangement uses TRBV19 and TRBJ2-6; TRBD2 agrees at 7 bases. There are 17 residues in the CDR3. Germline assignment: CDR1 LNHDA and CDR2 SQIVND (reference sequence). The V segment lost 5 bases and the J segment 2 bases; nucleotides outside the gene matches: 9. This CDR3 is CASSPRLAETGANVLTF. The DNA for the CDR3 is TGTGCCAGTAGTCCCCGGCTAGCGGAAACTGGGGCCAACGTCCTGACTTTC.